This TCR beta chain was retrieved from a study of blood T cells in healthy people across ages. Points from the study as a whole: The unknown donor CMV status may have confounded expanded clonotype changes.

Comment on this clonotype: As yet, its antigen is unknown.

Each individual donor underwent a draw of ten milliliters of peripheral blood. Primers used in a second PCR of roughly 7 to 11 cycles were a sample-barcoded 5' primer and a J-beta primer mix. Each cDNA was tagged by a template-switch adaptor containing 12 random nucleotides. TCRdb redid the calling of the 5' RACE reads with MiXCR, one entry per CDR3 protein. The sample has nearly 800,000 distinct CDR3 sequences; just under 25% are singletons. The trim removed 6 bases at V and 5 bases at J, leaving 7 bases unmatched. The CDR3 is 14 amino acids. The germline V gene encodes CDR1 MRHNA and CDR2 SNTAGT. These data were likewise used in another study, on T cells of mothers and their children. As reported in that work: Every mother produced more than 9 million TCR beta CDR3 reads, whereas every child provided 2.5 million to 3.5 million.

The chain combines TRBV6-4 with TRBJ2-5; TRBD1 matches at 9 bases. The receptor comes from a boy under 18 in good health. Sequencing input: blood. CDR3 sequence reads: CASRKTGGWETQYF. The CDR3 nucleotides are TGTGCCAGCAGGAAGACAGGGGGGTGGGAGACCCAGTACTTC.